The rows below give T cell receptor beta chains drawn from one sample of a study of cytomegalovirus exposure and HLA in healthy donors. Produced via immunoSEQ multiplex PCR; TCRdb's table is partial and in-frame only. The sample lists 50,000 or so clones, 50% to 70% occurring once. The sequencing sample was made of PBMCs. The source of these receptors is a human donor in good health. CDR3s include the opening cysteine and the closing phenylalanine or tryptophan. Each record gives: V gene, D gene, CDR3 length, CDR3 protein. D genes are given only for firm matches.

>TRBV9|-|15
CASSVGQGWNTEAFF
>TRBV5-1|-|15
CASRGEGAYNSPLHF
>TRBV11-3|-|14
CASSIGGGNTEAFF
>TRBV15|TRBD1|16
CATSTRDRGYNSPLHF
>TRBV2|-|14
CASSEGTTNNEQFF
>TRBV28|TRBD1|16
CASSFLQGAMNTEAFF
>TRBV4-3|-|15
CASSQSGTSGSPLHF
>TRBV5-1|TRBD1|15
CASSIGQGLNTEAFF
>TRBV28|-|14
CASSLWGARETQYF
>TRBV5-6|-|15
CASSIRDWYQETQYF
>TRBV5-1|-|16
CASSGGLKRDQETQYF
>TRBV5-1|TRBD1|14
CASSFGQGRETQYF
>TRBV15|TRBD1|15
CATSRVDRQGETQYF
>TRBV6-5|-|13
CASSLGHTDTQYF
>TRBV5-6|-|14
CASSSEGPLGTQYF
>TRBV29-1|TRBD1|15
CSVETGTVPLLEQYF
>TRBV27|TRBD2|13
CASGGGYSDTQYF
>TRBV6-1|-|14
CASSEIQGIYGYPF
>TRBV9|TRBD2|17
CASSVGLAGGIYNEQFF
>TRBV29-1|-|13
CSVDLWDREGYTF
>TRBV6-1|-|14
CASRTGLSNQPQHF
>TRBV18|-|17
CASSPAGRGISGNTIYF
>TRBV7-2|TRBD2|15
CASSQLAGGPGEQFF
>TRBV28|-|16
CASKTYRRAGANVLTF
>TRBV9|TRBD1|15
CASSEGTGAAYEQYF
>TRBV19|TRBD1|16
CASSLPGTGGPLGYTF
>TRBV7-9|TRBD1|14
CASSLPTGSYGYTF
>TRBV9|TRBD1|17
CASSAINDRGGTGELFF
>TRBV7-9|-|16
CASSLRGGAGSHEQYF
>TRBV7-3|TRBD1|14
CASSSGQGHNEQYF